This T cell receptor beta chain was recovered during a study of T cell responses to AZD1222 COVID-19 vaccine. Germline V gives CDR1 MNHEY, CDR2 SVGAGI. Trimming took 7 bases from V and 6 from J, leaving 12 bases between them. CDR3 length: 12 residues. The table came from immunoSEQ multiplex PCR; TCRdb's copy has only in-frame clones and leaves some out. The repertoire holds just under 90,000 clones, approximately 86% seen once, with around a tenth in the top ten. A note on this clone: Its antigen is unidentified.

Regarding the study as a whole: White British ancestry dominated among donors, who included more females, and clonal diversity was possibly underestimated. Just a handful of AZD1222 recipients tested seropositive at baseline. The reported proportion of spike-specific TCRs targeting unmutated variant regions was nearly half.

Specimen: peripheral blood, collected on day 0 of MenACWY control vaccination. The rearrangement links TRBV6-5 to TRBJ1-1; D may be TRBD1 (5 bases). The receptor comes from an adult in good health. This chain's CDR3 is CASTKGLPEAFF. CDR3 in DNA: TGTGCCAGCACCAAGGGGTTACCTGAAGCTTTCTTT.